Following are 20 T cell receptor beta chains from one sample sequenced in a study of T cell changes during pregnancy in multiple sclerosis. Clones were sequenced by immunoSEQ multiplex PCR, and TCRdb holds only the in-frame ones, with some missing. The sample consists of approximately 90,000 clones, about 91% of them appearing once. The sample consisted of peripheral blood, taken before pregnancy. The receptors here all came from a female donor with multiple sclerosis, enrolled in a pregnancy study.

The chain's CDR3 is CASSDSGGAADTQYF. The CDR3 nucleotides read TGTGCCAGCAGCGATAGCGGGGGGGCGGCAGATACGCAGTATTTT. The chain joins TRBV9 to TRBJ2-3, with 11 nucleotides matching TRBD2. Germline CDR1 reads SGDLS; CDR2 reads YYNGEE. J lost 4 bases, V lost 3 bases, and 4 bases had no gene match. The CDR3 is made up of 15 amino acids.

Of note for this clone: Other nucleotide sequences in the sample specify the same CDR3. The chain carries TRBV7-9 and TRBJ1-1; TRBD1 agrees at 7 bases. Trimming removed 1 base from V and 1 base from J; junction bases left unmatched: 0. Germline loops: CDR1 SEHNR, CDR2 FQNEAQ (reference sequence). This CDR3 has 14 amino acids. CDR3: CASSLGQGNTEAFF. DNA of the CDR3: TGTGCCAGCAGCTTAGGACAGGGGAACACTGAAGCTTTCTTT. Based on the CDR3 plus reference TRBV7-9 and TRBJ1-1, the full variable domain is DTGVSQNPRHKITKRGQNVTFRCDPISEHNRLYWYRQTLGQGPEFLTYFQNEAQLEKSRLLSDRFSAERPKGSFSTLEIQRTEQGDSAMYLCASSLGQGNTEAFFGQGTRLTVV.

CDR3 DNA sequence: TGCAGCGTTGAAGAGACAGGCCTCTACAATGAGCAGTTCTTC. Encoded protein: CSVEETGLYNEQFF. The rearrangement links TRBV29-1 to TRBJ2-1, with TRBD1 as a possible D gene (6 bases). Trimming pared 0 bases from V and 3 bases from J, leaving 9 bases between. Germline CDR1 and CDR2: SQVTM and ANQGSEA. This CDR3 comprises 14 residues.

The chain combines TRBV14 with TRBJ1-3; D is ambiguous. V lost 5 bases and J lost 7, with 12 bases in between. This CDR3 is built from 13 residues. Germline assignment: CDR1 SGHDN and CDR2 FVKESK. In DNA, the CDR3 is TGTGCCAGCAGCGGAAGCCCCGGGAACACCATATATTTT. Translation: CASSGSPGNTIYF.

The chain combines TRBV19 with TRBJ2-5; no clear D gene. The CDR3 extends over 14 amino acids. V lost 6 bases and J lost 4, with 15 bases in between. Germline V lookup: CDR1 LNHDA, CDR2 SQIVND (reference sequence). The CDR3 DNA follows: TGTGCCAGTAGCGACCGGCCTGGCGGAGAGACCCAGTACTTC. Translating it yields CASSDRPGGETQYF.

V gene TRBV11-1 combines with J gene TRBJ2-1; a possible D gene is TRBD1 (6 bases). V lost 5 bases and J lost 2, with 13 bases in between. Germline V lookup: CDR1 SGHAT, CDR2 FQDESV (reference sequence). CDR3 length equals 15 residues. CDR3 loop: CASSGGLVTYNEQFF. For the CDR3, the DNA is TGTGCCAGCAGCGGGGGCTTGGTTACCTACAATGAGCAGTTCTTC.

J is TRBJ2-3 and V is TRBV28; tentative D call: TRBD2 (6 bases). CDR1 is MDHEN and CDR2 is SYDVKM in the germline V gene. This CDR3 region has 16 residues. V was cut by 3 bases and J by 0 bases, with 13 bases left in between. The CDR3 protein is CASSLGEAGSTDTQYF. CDR3 DNA sequence: TGTGCCAGCAGTTTGGGGGAGGCAGGTAGCACAGATACGCAGTATTTT.

This rearrangement joins TRBV27 to TRBJ2-1, with 8 bases fitting TRBD1. CDR1 and CDR2 from the germline V gene are MNHEY and SMNVEV (reference sequence). This CDR3 is 15 amino acids long. V lost 3 bases, J lost 8 bases, and 9 bases stayed unmatched. The DNA for the CDR3 is TGTGCCAGCAGTTTTGCGGACAGGGTGTTCGATGAGCAGTTCTTC. Encoded protein: CASSFADRVFDEQFF.

J is TRBJ2-7 and V is TRBV18, with 9 bases lining up with TRBD1. V was pared by 3 bases and J by 4 bases, with 13 bases of the junction left unmatched. Looked up from germline, CDR1 is KGHSH and CDR2 is LQKENI. This CDR3 has 17 residues. This CDR3 is CASSPYAFGQGFYEQYF. DNA for the CDR3: TGTGCCAGCTCACCTTATGCTTTCGGACAGGGGTTTTACGAGCAGTACTTC.

This clone was observed a handful of times. In DNA, the CDR3 is TGTGCCACCAGCAGAGATCTGCTAGCGGGAGTCGCGCAGTATTTT. Protein sequence: CATSRDLLAGVAQYF. V and J are TRBV15 and TRBJ2-3; 10 bases agree with TRBD2. The CDR3 loop spans 15 amino acids. CDR1 and CDR2 (germline): LNHNV, YYDKDF (reference sequence). The ends lost 0 bases at V and 10 bases at J; junction bases unmatched: 7.

The V gene is TRBV7-2, the J gene TRBJ2-7; 8 bases line up with TRBD1. The CDR3 runs to 14 residues. Germline trimming cut 4 bases from V and 2 bases from J; bases unmatched to any gene: 4. CDR1 is SGHTA, CDR2 FQGNSA, per germline. The CDR3 DNA is TGTGCCAGCAGCTACTCGACAGGGGCCTACGAGCAGTACTTC. This encodes CASSYSTGAYEQYF.

The chain carries TRBV15 and TRBJ2-7; TRBD1 matches 9 bases. CDR1 is LNHNV, CDR2 YYDKDF, per germline (reference sequence). The CDR3 has 14 amino acids. With 3 bases clipped from V and 3 bases from J, the junction kept 3 bases outside the gene matches. DNA of the CDR3: TGTGCCACCAGCAGGTGGACAGGGGACTACGAGCAGTACTTC. It is translated as CATSRWTGDYEQYF. Based on the CDR3 plus reference TRBV15 and TRBJ2-7, the full variable domain is DAMVIQNPRYQVTQFGKPVTLSCSQTLNHNVMYWYQQKSSQAPKLLFHYYDKDFNNEADTPDNFQSRRPNTSFCFLDIRSPGLGDTAMYLCATSRWTGDYEQYFGPGTRLTVT.

The V and J genes are TRBV5-1 and TRBJ2-1, with 7 positions matching TRBD2. Trimming cost V 8 bases and J 2 bases; bases outside gene matches: 7. This CDR3 region has 14 residues. Germline CDR1 is SGHRS and CDR2 is YFSETQ. The CDR3 nucleotides are TGCGCCAGTCAAAGGGAGGGGCCCTACAATGAGCAGTTCTTC. Amino acids: CASQREGPYNEQFF.

The chain joins TRBV10-3 to TRBJ1-1; no firm D call. Trimming took off 2 bases at V and 1 base at J, with 8 bases between the two ends. There are 14 residues in the CDR3. The V gene's germline CDR1 is ENHRY and CDR2 SYGVKD. CDR3 bases: TGTGCCATCAGTGAGATACGGGAGAACACTGAAGCTTTCTTT. It translates to CAISEIRENTEAFF.

Ten or more counts support this clone. The chain has TRBV6-6 and TRBJ2-7; 9 nucleotides agree with TRBD1. V dropped 6 bases and J dropped 4; count of bases not matched to a gene: 13. From germline, CDR1 is MNHNY and CDR2 SVGAGI (reference sequence). The CDR3 has 16 amino acids. CDR3 residues: CASSPRGQGPLYEQYF. CDR3 DNA: TGTGCCAGCAGCCCCCGAGGACAGGGGCCCTTGTACGAGCAGTACTTC.

The CDR3 reads CASSEAGRGRLAPKAGELFF. CDR3 coding DNA: TGTGCCAGCAGTGAAGCCGGGCGGGGGCGGCTAGCGCCAAAAGCCGGGGAGCTGTTTTTT. The chain links TRBV6-1 to TRBJ2-2, with D tentatively TRBD2 (7 bases). V dropped 0 bases and J dropped 6 bases, with 26 bases sitting between them. Germline CDR1 and CDR2: MNHNS and SASEGT. The CDR3 consists of 20 residues.

The rearrangement links TRBV5-5 to TRBJ1-2; D might be TRBD1 (6 bases). CDR3 size: 14 residues. Germline CDR1 is SGHKS and CDR2 is YYEKEE (reference sequence). Between the trimmed V and J ends, which lost 4 bases and 2 bases, there was a span of 12 bases. CDR3 nucleotides: TGTGCCAGCAGCCCCCCAACAGGGAACTATGGCTACACCTTC. It specifies CASSPPTGNYGYTF.

V usage is TRBV7-9 and J usage is TRBJ1-5; possibly TRBD1 for D (5 bases). The CDR3 is 14 residues long. V gave up 3 bases and J gave up 6 bases, with 12 bases separating them. Germline CDR1 and CDR2: SEHNR and FQNEAQ (reference sequence). CDR3 residues: CASSFGGSVQPQHF. Here the CDR3 DNA reads TGTGCCAGCAGCTTCGGGGGGTCGGTTCAGCCCCAGCATTTT.

This clone was counted a single time. The chain joins TRBV6-6 to TRBJ1-1; 8 bases line up with TRBD1. The germline V gene encodes CDR1 MNHNY and CDR2 SVGAGI (reference sequence). The CDR3 sequence is 14 residues long. With V trimmed by 0 bases and J by 4 bases, 1 base remained unmatched. The CDR3 protein is CASSYSQGATEAFF. The CDR3 DNA sequence: TGTGCCAGCAGTTACTCGCAGGGGGCCACTGAAGCTTTCTTT.

The V gene is TRBV5-1, the J gene TRBJ1-1, with 7 bases fitting TRBD1. After removal of 8 bases from V and 0 bases from J, the junction contained 13 bases not matched to a gene. The germline gives CDR1 SGHRS, CDR2 YFSETQ. The CDR3 is 16 residues long. CDR3 region: CASQQGRVGLNTEAFF. The DNA of the CDR3 is TGCGCCAGTCAACAGGGGCGAGTGGGTCTGAACACTGAAGCTTTCTTT.